Sequencing of this TCR beta chain was carried out in a study of T cell responses to AZD1222 COVID-19 vaccine. Study-level findings and limits: After the peak T cell response, and only then, were repertoires sampled. Clonal diversity was possibly underestimated, and the donors were mostly white British, with more females.

On this clone itself: The antigen remains undetermined.

Here immunoSEQ multiplex PCR was the method, and the copy in TCRdb shows in-frame clones only, minus some. This sample has some 140,000 clones, with about 91% found just once. This CDR3 has 15 amino acids. Between the trimmed V and J ends, which lost 4 bases and 2 bases, there was a span of 14 bases. CDR1 and CDR2 (germline): SGHTA, FQGNSA. This TCR came from an adult who received the AZD1222 COVID-19 vaccine. The rearrangement uses TRBV7-2 and TRBJ1-2; the D is unclear. Specimen: peripheral blood, collected 28 days after the second AZD1222 dose. The CDR3 reads CASSYIQILNYGYTF. The CDR3 DNA is TGTGCCAGCAGCTACATACAGATTCTCAACTATGGCTACACCTTC.